This TCR beta chain came from a study of blood T cell repertoires in COVID-19. For the study at large: There were acute and convalescent COVID-19 samples, and they came from the United States, Italy and Spain. From T cells, B-cell-depleted T cells, or PBMCs came the material, which was cDNA or gDNA.

In the original processing: Estimates of nucleated cell counts were drawn from the amplification of reference gene primers. Only in-frame clones appear in the TCRdb table, and some are missing; sequencing was by immunoSEQ multiplex PCR. V and J calls and clone size are as listed in that table; D and trimming were resolved from the DNA. Among over 400,000 clones listed, 70% to 90% were seen once. The CDR3 covers 16 residues. V was pared by 2 bases and J by 4 bases, with 17 bases between. Per germline, CDR1 MNHEY and CDR2 SVGEGT. The rearrangement uses TRBV6-2 or TRBV6-3 and TRBJ1-1; D remains ambiguous. This clonotype was obtained from a human donor in a cohort sampled during active COVID-19. The sequenced material came from peripheral blood. The CDR3 bases are TGTGCCAGCAGTTACATAGGACGGGGAGCGTCCACTGAAGCTTTCTTT. Its translation: CASSYIGRGASTEAFF.